Listed below are T cell receptor beta chains from one sample, sequenced in a study of T cell repertoires in cytomegalovirus infection. MiXCR was run by TCRdb on the reads, yielding one entry per CDR3 protein. The sample shows 250,000 to 300,000 distinct CDR3 sequences, roughly 13% of them seen only once. Material for sequencing was PBMCs. The origin of the receptors is a human donor in good health (CMV status not recorded). Some clones in this sample may be carry-over from other donors' samples. CDR3s include the opening cysteine and the closing phenylalanine or tryptophan. Fields, in order: CDR3 length, clone size, V gene, J gene, D gene, CDR3 DNA, CDR3 protein. A D gene is named only where the DNA matches it firmly. Size is stated for part of the rows, as once, few or many counts, or as a class when the clone is expanded.

>16|few|TRBV2|TRBJ2-7|TRBD1
TGTGCCAGCAGTGAGAAGTTGACAGGGGGCTTTTACGAGCAGTACTTC
CASSEKLTGGFYEQYF
>13|.|TRBV29-1|TRBJ1-1|.
TGCAGCGTTGTACTGATGATGAACACTGAAGCTTTCTTT
CSVVLMMNTEAFF
>17|many|TRBV7-2|TRBJ2-3|TRBD2
TGTGCCAGCAGCTTAGGACTAGCGGGAGGGAAGTCAGATACGCAGTATTTT
CASSLGLAGGKSDTQYF
>13|few|TRBV10-3|TRBJ2-3|.
TGTGCCATCCAGAGGGGAATTTCAGATACGCAGTATTTT
CAIQRGISDTQYF
>13|few|TRBV13|TRBJ2-7|.
TGTGCCAGCAGCTTAAGACTGACTCACGAGCAGTACTTC
CASSLRLTHEQYF
>15|many|TRBV12-5|TRBJ1-1|.
TGTGCTAGTGGACTGGGGGGACTCTCGAACACTGAAGCTTTCTTT
CASGLGGLSNTEAFF
>14|few|TRBV18|TRBJ1-5|.
TGTGCCAGCTCACCACCGGGTGTCAGTCAGCCCCAGCATTTT
CASSPPGVSQPQHF
>14|.|TRBV4-2|TRBJ1-5|.
TGTGCCAGCAGCCAAGTCAGGGATAATCAGCCCCAGCATTTT
CASSQVRDNQPQHF
>12|.|TRBV10-2|TRBJ1-5|.
TGCGCCAGCAGTGATAGCAATCAGCCCCAGCATTTT
CASSDSNQPQHF
>12|few|TRBV10-3|TRBJ2-1|.
TGTGCCACGCACAGCTCCTACAATGAGCAGTTCTTC
CATHSSYNEQFF
>15|few|TRBV7-3|TRBJ2-5|TRBD2
TGTGCCAGCAGCTTAACGGGGACTAGCGACAGTACCCAGTACTTC
CASSLTGTSDSTQYF